This TCR beta chain is drawn from a study of identifying expanded T cells in peripheral blood. This CDR3 has 15 residues. Trimming took off 3 bases at V and 8 bases at J, with 18 bases between the two ends. CDR1 MDHEN and CDR2 SYDVKM come from the germline V gene. Only in-frame clones appear in the TCRdb table, and some are missing; sequencing was by immunoSEQ multiplex PCR. The sample yields 100,000 to 150,000 clones, 75% to 90% seen once. V is TRBV28 and J is TRBJ2-3, with D maybe TRBD2 (5 bases). The sequenced material came from blood. This receptor was identified in a person aged 18-69 years in good health. The CDR3, as DNA: TGTGCCAGCAGTTTCGCAGACGCCCGACGGGGTACGCAGTATTTT. Protein sequence: CASSFADARRGTQYF.